This TCR beta chain was profiled in a study of T cells in Graves' hyperthyroidism and ophthalmopathy. The wider study: Specimen type is peripheral blood, collected at initial diagnosis prior to any treatment.

Template material for amplifying TCR beta CDR3 regions consisted of RNA transcripts. The TCR CDR3 first-round RT-PCR relied on the HTBI primer set. TCRdb ran MiXCR on the multiplex PCR reads and lists one entry per CDR3 protein. There are fewer than 350,000 distinct CDR3 sequences in the sample; about 14% occur only once, and almost 8% lies in the top ten. This clonotype came up many times. Exclusions: uncontrolled infection, other autoimmune disease, pregnancy, lactation. Diagnostic decisions used clinical symptoms, serum thyroxine and TRAb, thyroid ultrasound and orbital computed tomography. Source material: blood. The receptor comes from a woman aged 25 to 39 with Graves' hyperthyroidism that later progressed to Graves' ophthalmopathy.

DNA for the CDR3: TGTGCCTGGACCAGGGGGGTGATGAACACTGAAGCTTTCTTT. This translates into CAWTRGVMNTEAFF. The chain employs TRBV30 and TRBJ1-1, with TRBD1 matching over 7 bases. V was pared by 4 bases and J by 0 bases, with 5 bases of the junction left unmatched. The germline gives CDR1 GTSNPN, CDR2 SVGIG (reference sequence). The CDR3 loop spans 14 amino acids.